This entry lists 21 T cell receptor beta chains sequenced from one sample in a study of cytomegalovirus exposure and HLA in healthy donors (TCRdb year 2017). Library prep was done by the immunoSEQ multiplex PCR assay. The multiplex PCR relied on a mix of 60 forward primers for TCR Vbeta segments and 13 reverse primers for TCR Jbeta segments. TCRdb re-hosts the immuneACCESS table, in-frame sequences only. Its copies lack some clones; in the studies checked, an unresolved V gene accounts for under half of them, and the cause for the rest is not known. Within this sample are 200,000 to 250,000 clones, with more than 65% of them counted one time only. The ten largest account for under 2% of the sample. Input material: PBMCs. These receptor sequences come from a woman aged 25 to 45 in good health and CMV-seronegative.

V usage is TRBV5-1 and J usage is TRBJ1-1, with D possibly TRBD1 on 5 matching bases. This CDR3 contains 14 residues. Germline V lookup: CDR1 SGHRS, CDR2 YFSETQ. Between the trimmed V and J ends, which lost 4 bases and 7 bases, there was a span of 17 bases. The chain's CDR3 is CASSPSLGDFEAFF. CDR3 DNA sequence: TGCGCCAGCAGCCCAAGCCTAGGGGACTTTGAAGCTTTCTTT.

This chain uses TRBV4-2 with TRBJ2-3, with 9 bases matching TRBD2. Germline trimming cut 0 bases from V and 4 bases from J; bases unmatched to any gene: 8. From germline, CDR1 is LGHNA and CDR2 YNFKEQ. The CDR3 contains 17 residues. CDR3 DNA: TGTGCCAGCAGCCAAGAGGGCGGCGGGGGGGCCTCAGATACGCAGTATTTT. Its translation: CASSQEGGGGASDTQYF.

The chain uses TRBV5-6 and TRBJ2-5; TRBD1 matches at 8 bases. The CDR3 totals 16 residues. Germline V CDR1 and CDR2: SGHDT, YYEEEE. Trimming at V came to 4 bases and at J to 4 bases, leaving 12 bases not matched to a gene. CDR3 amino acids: CASSARGQGVRETQYF. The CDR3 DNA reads TGTGCCAGCAGCGCCCGCGGACAGGGCGTGAGAGAGACCCAGTACTTC.

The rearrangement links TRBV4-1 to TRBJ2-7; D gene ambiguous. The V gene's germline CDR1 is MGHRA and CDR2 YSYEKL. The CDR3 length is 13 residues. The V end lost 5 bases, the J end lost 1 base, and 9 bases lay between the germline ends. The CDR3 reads CASSSQRSYEQYF. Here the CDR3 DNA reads TGCGCCAGCAGCTCTCAGCGATCCTACGAGCAGTACTTC.

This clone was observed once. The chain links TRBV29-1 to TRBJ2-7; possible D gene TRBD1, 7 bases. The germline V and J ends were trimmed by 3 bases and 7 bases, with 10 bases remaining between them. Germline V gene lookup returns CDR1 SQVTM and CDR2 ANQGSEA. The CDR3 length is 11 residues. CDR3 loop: CSVDRGREQYF. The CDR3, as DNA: TGCAGCGTTGACAGGGGGAGGGAGCAGTACTTC.

The CDR3 bases are TGTGCCAGCAGCTCCCCCGGGACTATGGTCGGGGAGCTGTTTTTT. Translated, it gives CASSSPGTMVGELFF. The V and J genes are TRBV13 and TRBJ2-2, with TRBD2 identical over 7 bases. Trimming removed 4 bases from V and 7 bases from J; junction bases left unmatched: 9. Per the germline V gene, CDR1 is PRHDT and CDR2 is FYEKMQ (reference sequence). This CDR3 comprises 15 residues.

CDR3 coding DNA: TGTGCTAGTGGACCACAGGGTCGGCTCTCTGGAAACACCATATATTTT. It translates to CASGPQGRLSGNTIYF. V usage is TRBV12-5 and J usage is TRBJ1-3; D may be TRBD1 (6 bases). Germline V lookup: CDR1 LGHNT, CDR2 FRNRAP. This CDR3 is built from 16 residues. V was clipped by 6 bases and J by 0 bases, with 15 bases between them.

CDR3 in DNA: TGTGCCAGCAGTTACCCAGGGAGGGATGGCTACACCTTC. Amino acid sequence: CASSYPGRDGYTF. The rearrangement links TRBV6-5 to TRBJ1-2, with D possibly matching TRBD1 (5 bases). CDR1 and CDR2 from the germline V gene are MNHEY and SVGAGI. Trimming pared 2 bases from V and 6 bases from J, leaving 10 bases between. The CDR3 totals 13 residues.

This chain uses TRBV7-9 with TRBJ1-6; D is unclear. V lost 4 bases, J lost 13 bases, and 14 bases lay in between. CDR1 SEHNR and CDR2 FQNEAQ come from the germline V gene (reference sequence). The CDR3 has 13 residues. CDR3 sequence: CASSWGVKAPLHF. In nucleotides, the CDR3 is TGTGCCAGCAGCTGGGGAGTCAAAGCCCCCCTCCACTTT. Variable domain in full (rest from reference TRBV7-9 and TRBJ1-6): DTGVSQNPRHKITKRGQNVTFRCDPISEHNRLYWYRQTLGQGPEFLTYFQNEAQLEKSRLLSDRFSAERPKGSFSTLEIQRTEQGDSAMYLCASSWGVKAPLHFGNGTRLTVT.

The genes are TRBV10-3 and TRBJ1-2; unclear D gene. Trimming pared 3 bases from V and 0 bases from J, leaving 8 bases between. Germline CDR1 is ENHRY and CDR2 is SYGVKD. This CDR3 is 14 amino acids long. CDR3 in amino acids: CAISDLSSNYGYTF. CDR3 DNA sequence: TGTGCCATCAGTGATTTGAGTTCTAACTATGGCTACACCTTC.

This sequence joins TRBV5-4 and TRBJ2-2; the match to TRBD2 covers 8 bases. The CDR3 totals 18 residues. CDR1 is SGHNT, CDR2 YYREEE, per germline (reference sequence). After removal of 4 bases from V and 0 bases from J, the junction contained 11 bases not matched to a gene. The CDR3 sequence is CASSPIQAGASNTGELFF. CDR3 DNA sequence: TGTGCCAGCAGCCCGATACAAGCGGGGGCATCGAACACCGGGGAGCTGTTTTTT.

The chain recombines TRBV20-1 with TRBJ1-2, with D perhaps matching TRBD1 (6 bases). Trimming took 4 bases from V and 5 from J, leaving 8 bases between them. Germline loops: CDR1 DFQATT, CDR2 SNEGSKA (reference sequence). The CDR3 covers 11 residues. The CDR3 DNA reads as TGCAGTGCTACCGGACAGTATGGCTACACCTTC. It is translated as CSATGQYGYTF.

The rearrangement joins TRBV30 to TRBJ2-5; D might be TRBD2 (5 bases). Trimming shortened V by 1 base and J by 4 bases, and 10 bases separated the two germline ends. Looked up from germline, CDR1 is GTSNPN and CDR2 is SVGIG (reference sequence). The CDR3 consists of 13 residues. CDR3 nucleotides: TGTGCCTGGAGTGACGGGGTTGGAGAGACCCAGTACTTC. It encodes CAWSDGVGETQYF.

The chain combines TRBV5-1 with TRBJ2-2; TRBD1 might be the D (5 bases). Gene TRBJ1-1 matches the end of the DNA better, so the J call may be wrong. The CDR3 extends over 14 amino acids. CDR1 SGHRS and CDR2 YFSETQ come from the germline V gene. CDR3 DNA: TGCGCCAGCAGCTTGGCTGGGGCAGCCGGTGAAGCTTTCTTT. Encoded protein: CASSLAGAAGEAFF.

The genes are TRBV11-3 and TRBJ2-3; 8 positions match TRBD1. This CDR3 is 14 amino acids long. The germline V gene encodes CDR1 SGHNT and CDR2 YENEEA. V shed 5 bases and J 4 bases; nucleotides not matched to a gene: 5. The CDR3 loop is CASSMGQASDTQYF. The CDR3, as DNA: TGTGCCAGCAGCATGGGACAGGCATCAGATACGCAGTATTTT.

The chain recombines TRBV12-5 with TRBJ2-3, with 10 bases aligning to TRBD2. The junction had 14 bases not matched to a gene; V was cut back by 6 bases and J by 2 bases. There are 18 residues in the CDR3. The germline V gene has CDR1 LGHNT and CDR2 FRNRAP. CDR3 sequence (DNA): TGTGCTAGTGGCTACAACCAGCGGGAGGGGACATACACAGATACGCAGTATTTT. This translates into CASGYNQREGTYTDTQYF.

The CDR3 nucleotides are TGCGCCAGCAGCTTGACTAGCGGGGGGGGCCATGAGCAGTTCTTC. As protein: CASSLTSGGGHEQFF. The chain couples TRBV5-1 to TRBJ2-1, with 13 bases that match TRBD2. V gave up 1 base and J gave up 8 bases; unmatched junction bases: 3. This CDR3 comprises 15 residues. CDR1 and CDR2 from the germline V gene are SGHRS and YFSETQ.

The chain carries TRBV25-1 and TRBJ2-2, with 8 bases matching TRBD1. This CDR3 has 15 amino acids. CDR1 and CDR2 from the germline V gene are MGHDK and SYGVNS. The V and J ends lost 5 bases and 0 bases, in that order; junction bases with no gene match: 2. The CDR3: CASSTQGANTGELFF. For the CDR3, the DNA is TGTGCCAGCAGTACACAGGGGGCGAACACCGGGGAGCTGTTTTTT.

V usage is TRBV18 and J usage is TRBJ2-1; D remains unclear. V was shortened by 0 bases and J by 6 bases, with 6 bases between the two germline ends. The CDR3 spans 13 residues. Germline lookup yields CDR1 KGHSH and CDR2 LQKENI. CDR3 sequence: CASSPPSVNEQFF. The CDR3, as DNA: TGTGCCAGCTCACCACCTTCAGTCAATGAGCAGTTCTTC.

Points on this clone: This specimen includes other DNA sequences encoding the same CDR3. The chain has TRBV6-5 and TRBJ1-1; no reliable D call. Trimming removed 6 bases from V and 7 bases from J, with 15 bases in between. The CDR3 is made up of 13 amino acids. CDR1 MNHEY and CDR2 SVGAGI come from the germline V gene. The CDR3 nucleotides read TGTGCCAGCAGAAGTGGTGAAGCGTTTGAAGCTTTCTTT. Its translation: CASRSGEAFEAFF.

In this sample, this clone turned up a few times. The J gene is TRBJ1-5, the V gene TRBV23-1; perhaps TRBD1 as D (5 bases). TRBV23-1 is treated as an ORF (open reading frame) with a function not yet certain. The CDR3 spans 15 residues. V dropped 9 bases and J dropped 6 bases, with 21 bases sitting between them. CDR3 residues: CAREAQVGAGQPQHF. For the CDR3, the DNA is TGCGCCAGGGAAGCTCAGGTAGGGGCAGGTCAGCCCCAGCATTTT.